This passage covers 15 T cell receptor beta chains from one sample sequenced in a study of response to subunit inactivated influenza vaccine. TCRdb used MiXCR to reprocess the RT-PCR reads, holding one entry per CDR3 protein. There are roughly 570,000 distinct CDR3 sequences in the sample; around 15% occur only once, and 11% lies in the top ten. The sequencing used PBMCs from blood, collected 11 to 12 days after vaccination. The receptors here all came from a man in his fifties or sixties who received an inactivated influenza vaccine.

This chain connects TRBV6-5 to TRBJ2-4; D is undetermined. Germline V gives CDR1 MNHEY, CDR2 SVGAGI. V was shortened by 0 bases and J by 0 bases, with 15 bases between the two germline ends. The CDR3 is 18 residues long. The CDR3 region has the DNA TGTGCCAGCAGTTACTCAATCTCGGCGTTTCTAGCCAAAAACATTCAGTACTTC. Residues: CASSYSISAFLAKNIQYF.

The chain recombines TRBV24-1 with TRBJ2-1, with 10 bases that match TRBD1. The CDR3 spans 14 residues. V lost 7 bases to trimming and J lost 7 bases; unmatched junction nucleotides: 6. Germline V CDR1 and CDR2: KGHDR, SFDVKD. The DNA of the CDR3 is TGTGCCACCAGGACAGGGGGCAGGGGTAATGAGCAGTTCTTC. It translates to CATRTGGRGNEQFF.

This clonotype has just a few counts. The chain combines TRBV29-1 with TRBJ2-7; 10 bases fit TRBD1. The germline V gene encodes CDR1 SQVTM and CDR2 ANQGSEA. The CDR3 consists of 14 residues. The trim removed 3 bases at V and 2 bases at J, leaving 4 bases unmatched. The CDR3 coding sequence is TGCAGCGTTGAGGGACAGGGGTCTCCCTACGAGCAGTACTTC. It is translated as CSVEGQGSPYEQYF.

The CDR3 is CASSWGGAGEKLFF. The CDR3 DNA reads TGTGCCAGCAGCTGGGGAGGGGCAGGTGAAAAACTGTTTTTT. The chain is built from TRBV12-3 or TRBV12-4 and TRBJ1-4, with D possibly matching TRBD1 (5 bases). The CDR3 runs to 14 residues. V lost 6 bases to trimming and J lost 7 bases, with 15 bases between them.

The V gene is TRBV6-1, the J gene TRBJ1-3; D is ambiguous. The germline V gene encodes CDR1 MNHNS and CDR2 SASEGT. V shed 2 bases and J shed 0 bases, with 5 bases lying between them. This CDR3 is 14 amino acids long. The CDR3 here is CASSEPFSGNTIYF. The DNA for the CDR3 is TGTGCCAGCAGTGAACCTTTCTCTGGAAACACCATATATTTT.

This clonotype was observed a few times. The V gene is TRBV6-2 or TRBV6-3, the J gene TRBJ2-2; D uncertain. This CDR3 contains 12 residues. Germline V lookup: CDR1 MNHEY, CDR2 SVGEGT. The V end lost 2 bases, the J end lost 7 bases, and 5 bases lay between the germline ends. The CDR3 region is CASSYAGGELFF. CDR3 bases: TGTGCCAGCAGTTACGCAGGCGGGGAGCTGTTTTTT.

The table lists this clonotype with a few counts. The chain employs TRBV5-6 and TRBJ2-2; D is unresolved. The CDR3 spans 16 residues. Germline V gives CDR1 SGHDT, CDR2 YYEEEE. Trimming stripped 4 bases from V and 1 base from J, with 14 bases between. CDR3 bases: TGTGCCAGCAGCGTGTTGGCGGAAGGGAACACCGGGGAGCTGTTTTTT. This codes for CASSVLAEGNTGELFF.

At least ten counts were recorded for this clonotype. The chain carries TRBV7-8 and TRBJ1-2; TRBD1 agrees at 9 bases. The CDR3 is 13 amino acids. V lost 5 bases to trimming and J lost 4 bases; unmatched junction nucleotides: 2. Germline loops: CDR1 SGHVS, CDR2 FQNEAQ. CDR3 sequence: CASSADRGYGYTF. CDR3 nucleotide sequence: TGTGCCAGCAGCGCGGACAGGGGCTATGGCTACACCTTC.

This clonotype has ten or more counts. The V call is TRBV12-3 or TRBV12-4, the J call TRBJ2-1; TRBD2 matches at 8 bases. CDR3 length: 15 residues. V lost 5 bases and J lost 7; bases outside the gene matches: 10. CDR3 residues: CASSRSGGGLNEQFF. The CDR3 nucleotides read TGTGCCAGCAGTCGGAGCGGGGGAGGTTTAAATGAGCAGTTCTTC.

The chain is built from TRBV20-1 and TRBJ2-7, with D perhaps TRBD1 (5 bases). The V gene lost 1 base and the J gene lost 5 bases, with 15 bases spanning the gap. This CDR3 region has 14 residues. The V gene's germline CDR1 is DFQATT and CDR2 SNEGSKA (reference sequence). The CDR3 here is CSARVPQGGDEQYF. The DNA of the CDR3 is TGCAGTGCTAGAGTACCGCAGGGTGGGGACGAGCAGTACTTC.

This clonotype appeared a few times. V gene TRBV12-3 or TRBV12-4 combines with J gene TRBJ2-5; the D is unclear. V was pared by 3 bases and J by 2 bases, with 10 bases between. The CDR3 runs 14 residues. CDR3 nucleotides: TGTGCCAGCAGTTTCGGTCCCGCACAAGAGACCCAGTACTTC. Translating gives CASSFGPAQETQYF.

Of note for this clonotype: A much larger clone differs by one base, so this may be a read error. This chain connects TRBV6-2 or TRBV6-3 to TRBJ2-5, with D perhaps TRBD2 (5 bases). The germline gives CDR1 MNHEY, CDR2 SVGEGT. The CDR3 length is 12 residues. Trimming cost V 7 bases and J 2 bases, with 8 bases left between them. CDR3 in DNA: TGTGCCAGCACGGGATCTCAAGAGACCCAGTACTTC. Its protein is CASTGSQETQYF.

At least ten counts were recorded for this clonotype. The gene calls are TRBV21-1 and TRBJ1-5; no check of the table's D call, TRBD1, against the DNA was made. TRBV21-1 is designated a pseudogene. The CDR3 sequence is 17 residues long. CDR3 sequence (DNA): TGTGCCAGCAGCCCCCCGAGGGGGTATGAGAGCAATCAGCCCCAGCATTTT. It codes for CASSPPRGYESNQPQHF.

The rearrangement links TRBV20-1 to TRBJ2-1; D may match TRBD1 or TRBD2 (5 bases each). There are 11 residues in the CDR3. The V gene lost 5 bases and the J gene lost 12 bases, with 14 bases spanning the gap. The germline gives CDR1 DFQATT, CDR2 SNEGSKA (reference sequence). The DNA for the CDR3 is TGCAGTGCTTGGGACGGGCGAGCGCAGTTCTTC. Amino acids: CSAWDGRAQFF.

This clonotype was picked up a small number of times. The genes are TRBV12-3 or TRBV12-4 and TRBJ2-2; 8 bases map to TRBD1. The V segment lost 4 bases and the J segment 1 base; nucleotides outside the gene matches: 5. CDR3 size: 16 residues. The CDR3 DNA follows: TGTGCCAGCAGTTCCGCGGGACAGGTGAACACCGGGGAGCTGTTTTTT. It codes for CASSSAGQVNTGELFF.